These 6 T cell receptor beta chains were all obtained from the same sample, sequenced in a study of blood T cells in healthy people across ages. Sample-barcoded 5' priming and a J-beta primer mix drove a second PCR of roughly 6 to 12 cycles. TCRdb recomputed calls from the 5' RACE reads with MiXCR, one row per CDR3 protein. The repertoire holds 1.5 million to 2 million distinct CDR3 sequences, with about 31% as singletons. The source material was blood. These receptors were taken from a woman aged 25 to 39 in good health.

This chain uses TRBV9 with TRBJ2-3, with 10 bases matching TRBD2. CDR1 and CDR2 (germline): SGDLS, YYNGEE. The CDR3 extends over 17 amino acids. Trimming cost V 7 bases and J 0 bases; bases outside gene matches: 11. This CDR3 is CASAVASGGGSTDTQYF. The CDR3 bases are TGTGCCAGCGCGGTGGCTAGCGGGGGAGGGAGCACAGATACGCAGTATTTT.

In its sample, this clonotype was seen many times. The chain recombines TRBV20-1 with TRBJ2-5, with D possibly called TRBD1 or TRBD2 (5 bases each). Germline assignment: CDR1 DFQATT and CDR2 SNEGSKA (reference sequence). The CDR3 runs to 13 residues. V dropped 3 bases and J dropped 2 bases, with 10 bases sitting between them. In DNA, the CDR3 is TGCAGTGCTAGCGGGGACCTACAAGAGACCCAGTACTTC. It yields the protein CSASGDLQETQYF.

In the case of this clonotype: The junction and the germline gene differ at one end; a read error may be behind it. The genes are TRBV12-3 or TRBV12-4 and TRBJ2-3; tentatively, D is TRBD2 (6 bases). This CDR3 comprises 15 residues. CDR3 bases: TGTGCCAGCAACCATAGCGGAGCGAGCACAGATGCGCAGTATTTT. Translation: CASNHSGASTDAQYF.

The chain has TRBV29-1 and TRBJ2-5, with 11 bases lining up with TRBD2. The germline CDR1 and CDR2 sequences are SQVTM and ANQGSEA. V lost 3 bases to trimming and J lost 5 bases; unmatched junction nucleotides: 8. This CDR3 region has 15 residues. This CDR3 is CSVERSGRAFETQYF. The CDR3 coding sequence is TGCAGCGTTGAGCGTAGCGGGAGGGCCTTTGAGACCCAGTACTTC. The full variable domain, completed using reference TRBV29-1 and TRBJ2-5, is SAVISQKPSRDICQRGTSLTIQCQVDSQVTMMFWYRQQPGQSLTLIATANQGSEATYESGFVIDKFPISRPNLTFSTLTVSNMSPEDSSIYLCSVERSGRAFETQYFGPGTRLLVL.

This sequence joins TRBV28 and TRBJ2-1; 12 nucleotides line up with TRBD2. This CDR3 is built from 17 residues. CDR1 and CDR2 (germline): MDHEN, SYDVKM. Germline trimming cut 6 bases from V and 6 bases from J; bases unmatched to any gene: 12. As DNA, the CDR3 is TGTGCCAGCAGGAAACTAGCGGGAGGCACCGGGGGCAATGAGCAGTTCTTC. Amino acid sequence: CASRKLAGGTGGNEQFF.

The chain links TRBV9 to TRBJ2-1; 7 nucleotides match TRBD2. CDR3 length: 14 amino acids. With V trimmed by 4 bases and J by 12 bases, 13 bases remained unmatched. Looked up from germline, CDR1 is SGDLS and CDR2 is YYNGEE. CDR3 sequence (DNA): TGTGCCAGCAGCCTCTACGGGGGAGGGGATGGGCAGTTCTTC. It translates to CASSLYGGGDGQFF.